Following are 18 T cell receptor beta chains from one sample sequenced in a study of OX40 agonist ivuxolimab in advanced cancers. Some clones are missing from TCRdb's copy, which holds only in-frame ones; the method was immunoSEQ multiplex PCR. The sample includes tens of thousands of clones, 70% to 90% of them seen just once. The specimen comprised CD4+ or CD8+ T cells sorted from blood, sampled in a trial of the OX40 agonist ivuxolimab. These receptors all come from an adult with an advanced solid tumor such as melanoma, head and neck, liver or kidney cancer.

The chain employs TRBV6-4 and TRBJ2-1, with D possibly being TRBD2 (5 bases). V gave up 3 bases and J gave up 8 bases, with 14 bases separating them. The CDR3 has 14 residues. Germline CDR1 MRHNA, CDR2 SNTAGT. The CDR3 reads CASSENGGADEQFF. The CDR3 DNA reads TGTGCCAGCAGTGAGAACGGAGGAGCGGATGAGCAGTTCTTC.

The chain links TRBV6-6 to TRBJ1-2, with D maybe TRBD1 (5 bases). The germline V and J ends were trimmed by 6 bases and 5 bases, with 10 bases remaining between them. The CDR3 consists of 12 residues. Germline loops: CDR1 MNHNY, CDR2 SVGAGI (reference sequence). The CDR3 sequence: CASRDQGYGYTF. CDR3 in DNA: TGTGCCAGCAGAGATCAGGGATATGGCTACACCTTC.

The rearrangement joins TRBV28 to TRBJ1-2; 8 nucleotides match TRBD1. J was trimmed by 4 bases and V by 5 bases; bases with no gene match: 9. CDR1 MDHEN and CDR2 SYDVKM come from the germline V gene. This CDR3 is built from 15 residues. The CDR3 sequence: CASSQDAQGVYGYTF. CDR3 coding DNA: TGTGCCAGCAGTCAAGACGCACAGGGGGTCTATGGCTACACCTTC.

The chain is built from TRBV5-6 and TRBJ2-7; TRBD1 matches 9 bases. This CDR3 is 17 amino acids long. The V segment lost 4 bases and the J segment 6 bases; nucleotides outside the gene matches: 17. Germline V gene lookup returns CDR1 SGHDT and CDR2 YYEEEE. CDR3 region: CASSLAFYRGRTSEQYF. CDR3 bases: TGTGCCAGCAGCCTAGCTTTCTACAGGGGGCGAACGAGCGAGCAGTACTTC.

The rearrangement joins TRBV28 to TRBJ1-3; TRBD1 matches at 10 bases. CDR3 length: 15 residues. Germline V gene sequence: CDR1 MDHEN, CDR2 SYDVKM. Trimming removed 5 bases from V and 6 bases from J; junction bases left unmatched: 7. CDR3 loop: CASSPRDRGKNTIYF. The CDR3 bases are TGTGCCAGCAGTCCTCGGGACAGGGGAAAAAACACCATATATTTT.

The CDR3 nucleotides read TGTGCCAGCAGCCCTACTTTGGGGAACACTGAAGCTTTCTTT. Encoded protein: CASSPTLGNTEAFF. The chain has TRBV5-6 and TRBJ1-1; D remains ambiguous. From germline, CDR1 is SGHDT and CDR2 YYEEEE. Trimming pared 4 bases from V and 1 base from J, leaving 11 bases between. This CDR3 is built from 14 residues. Supplemented by reference TRBV5-6 and TRBJ1-1, the full variable domain reads DAGVTQSPTHLIKTRGQQVTLRCSPKSGHDTVSWYQQALGQGPQFIFQYYEEEERQRGNFPDRFSGHQFPNYSSELNVNALLLGDSALYLCASSPTLGNTEAFFGQGTRLTVV.

The chain employs TRBV6-5 and TRBJ1-5; possible D gene TRBD1, 5 bases. V was clipped by 0 bases and J by 2 bases, with 5 bases between them. CDR1 and CDR2 from the germline V gene are MNHEY and SVGAGI. This CDR3 contains 14 residues. This CDR3 is CASSYSTGNQPQHF. The CDR3, as DNA: TGTGCCAGCAGTTACTCGACAGGCAATCAGCCCCAGCATTTT.

The rearrangement joins TRBV18 to TRBJ2-5, with TRBD2 matching over 8 bases. The better agreement between TRBJ2-7 and the DNA end casts doubt on the J call. In germline, CDR1 is KGHSH, CDR2 LQKENI. The CDR3 consists of 15 residues. The chain's CDR3 is CASSPGSGASYEQYF. The CDR3, as DNA: TGTGCCAGCTCACCTGGTAGCGGGGCCTCCTACGAGCAGTACTTC.

The chain recombines TRBV7-9 with TRBJ1-1; D is unresolved. The V gene's germline CDR1 is SEHNR and CDR2 FQNEAQ (reference sequence). V lost 4 bases and J 4 bases, leaving 4 bases between the germline ends. The CDR3 is made up of 11 amino acids. This CDR3 reads CASSWGTEAFF. In DNA, the CDR3 is TGTGCCAGCAGCTGGGGCACTGAAGCTTTCTTT.

This rearrangement joins TRBV9 to TRBJ2-3; the match to TRBD2 covers 11 bases. Per the germline V gene, CDR1 is SGDLS and CDR2 is YYNGEE. Trimming at V came to 10 bases and at J to 5 bases, leaving 12 bases not matched to a gene. The CDR3 runs to 15 residues. The CDR3 region has the DNA TGTGCCTCGGCAGGGACTAGCGGTCGAATAGATACGCAGTATTTT. As protein: CASAGTSGRIDTQYF. The variable domain in full, completed from reference TRBV9 and TRBJ2-3, reads DSGVTQTPKHLITATGQRVTLRCSPRSGDLSVYWYQQSLDQGLQFLIQYYNGEERAKGNILERFSAQQFPDLHSELNLSSLELGDSALYFCASAGTSGRIDTQYFGPGTRLTVL.

V is TRBV19 and J is TRBJ1-2; D ambiguous. With 1 base removed from V and 5 bases from J, the gap between germline ends came to 14 bases. The CDR3 loop spans 15 amino acids. Germline V gives CDR1 LNHDA, CDR2 SQIVND (reference sequence). CDR3 sequence reads: CASSIVLSDAYGYTF. Here the CDR3 DNA reads TGTGCCAGTAGTATAGTCCTCAGCGACGCATATGGCTACACCTTC. Looking up the rest from reference TRBV19 and TRBJ1-2 gives the full variable domain: DGGITQSPKYLFRKEGQNVTLSCEQNLNHDAMYWYRQDPGQGLRLIYYSQIVNDFQKGDIAEGYSVSREKKESFPLTVTSAQKNPTAFYLCASSIVLSDAYGYTFGSGTRLTVV.

The gene calls are TRBV5-4 and TRBJ2-5, with a tentative D call TRBD2 (6 bases). The J call may be in error: the DNA end matches TRBJ2-7 better. The CDR3 has 15 amino acids. Germline CDR1 and CDR2: SGHNT and YYREEE (reference sequence). CDR3 protein: CASSLSGVANYEQYF. CDR3 DNA sequence: TGTGCCAGCAGCTTGTCGGGGGTCGCAAACTACGAGCAGTACTTC.

This chain joins TRBV7-6 and TRBJ2-1; TRBD1 might be the D (6 bases). The CDR3 consists of 15 residues. V was shortened by 5 bases and J by 3 bases, with 14 bases between the two germline ends. The germline V gene encodes CDR1 SGHVS and CDR2 FNYEAQ. DNA for the CDR3: TGTGCCAGCAGCCGACAAGAGGGGGTCTACAATGAGCAGTTCTTC. Translation: CASSRQEGVYNEQFF. Full variable domain (missing parts from reference TRBV7-6 and TRBJ2-1): GAGVSQSPRYKVTKRGQDVALRCDPISGHVSLYWYRQALGQGPEFLTYFNYEAQQDKSGLPNDRFSAERPEGSISTLTIQRTEQRDSAMYRCASSRQEGVYNEQFFGPGTRLTVL.

The chain recombines TRBV21-1 with TRBJ2-7; the tabulated D call, TRBD2, remains unverified against the DNA. TRBV21-1 represents a pseudogene. The CDR3 runs 13 residues. CDR3 nucleotide sequence: TGTGCCAGCAGCAAAGGACTAGCCTACGAGCAGTACTTC. It codes for CASSKGLAYEQYF.

The V and J genes are TRBV28 and TRBJ2-5, with D unresolved. The CDR3 has 11 amino acids. V was cut by 6 bases and J by 5 bases, with 7 bases left in between. The V gene's germline CDR1 is MDHEN and CDR2 SYDVKM. CDR3 DNA sequence: TGTGCCAGCAGGATAGGGGAGACCCAGTACTTC. It translates to CASRIGETQYF.

This chain connects TRBV7-6 to TRBJ1-2; 8 bases line up with TRBD1. J lost 5 bases, V lost 4 bases, and 6 bases had no gene match. The CDR3 spans 14 residues. Germline-derived CDR1 and CDR2 are SGHVS and FNYEAQ. The CDR3 DNA follows: TGTGCCAGCAGCTCGGGGACAGGCCCATATGGCTACACCTTC. It encodes CASSSGTGPYGYTF.

The chain links TRBV5-1 to TRBJ2-1, with D unclear. In germline, CDR1 is SGHRS, CDR2 YFSETQ. CDR3 length equals 14 residues. The ends were cut back, 0 bases at V and 5 bases at J, with 9 bases in the middle. The CDR3 DNA follows: TGCGCCAGCAGCTTGGACCAGGCTAACAATGAGCAGTTCTTC. It codes for CASSLDQANNEQFF.

This clone was found a few times. The gene calls are TRBV6-5 and TRBJ1-1; maybe TRBD1 (5 bases). Trimming left V 3 bases short and J 10 bases short, with 15 bases between. CDR3 length: 13 residues. CDR1 MNHEY and CDR2 SVGAGI come from the germline V gene. Here the CDR3 reads CASSYGAAWGAFF. The CDR3 DNA sequence: TGTGCCAGCAGTTATGGGGCAGCCTGGGGAGCTTTCTTT.